This is a list of T cell receptor beta chains from one sample in a study of cytomegalovirus exposure and HLA in healthy donors. Using immunoSEQ multiplex PCR, the repertoire was profiled, and TCRdb retains in-frame clones only, with some absent. The repertoire consists of around 150,000 clones, with about 81% occurring once and the leading ten covering around 7.8%. Sequencing used PBMCs. Receptor source: a woman between 45 and 65 years old in good health and CMV-seropositive. Both conserved end residues are part of each CDR3. The order of the fields is clone size, V gene, J gene, CDR3 length, D gene, CDR3 DNA, CDR3 protein. A D gene is named only where the DNA matches it firmly. For some rows the clone size is stated as once, few or many, or as a class when expanded; others skip it.

clone_size: -
v_call: TRBV28
j_call: TRBJ1-5
cdr3_length: 13
d_call: -
cdr3_nt: TGTGCCAGCACCGCAGGGAGCAATCAGCCCCAGCATTTT
cdr3_aa: CASTAGSNQPQHF

clone_size: -
v_call: TRBV5-5
j_call: TRBJ1-5
cdr3_length: 13
d_call: -
cdr3_nt: TGTGCCAGCAGCGGAACAGGGTTACAGCCCCAGCATTTT
cdr3_aa: CASSGTGLQPQHF

clone_size: once
v_call: TRBV2
j_call: TRBJ2-3
cdr3_length: 15
d_call: TRBD2
cdr3_nt: TGTGCCAGCAGTGAAGCCCTCGCGGGAGGGGATACGCAGTATTTT
cdr3_aa: CASSEALAGGDTQYF

clone_size: -
v_call: TRBV7-3
j_call: TRBJ2-2
cdr3_length: 15
d_call: TRBD2
cdr3_nt: TGTGCCAGCAGCCCTGGGAGGGGCTATGGCGGGGAGCTGTTTTTT
cdr3_aa: CASSPGRGYGGELFF

clone_size: -
v_call: TRBV5-1
j_call: TRBJ2-1
cdr3_length: 14
d_call: -
cdr3_nt: TGCGCCAGCAGCTTAGGGAGTACCTACAATGAGCAGTTCTTC
cdr3_aa: CASSLGSTYNEQFF

clone_size: -
v_call: TRBV29-1
j_call: TRBJ2-1
cdr3_length: 13
d_call: TRBD2
cdr3_nt: TGCAGCGTCTTACTAGCGGGACAGAATGAGCAGTTCTTC
cdr3_aa: CSVLLAGQNEQFF

clone_size: -
v_call: TRBV6-6
j_call: TRBJ1-6
cdr3_length: 15
d_call: TRBD1
cdr3_nt: TGTGCCAGCATAAGGGACAGGGCATATAATTCACCCCTCCACTTT
cdr3_aa: CASIRDRAYNSPLHF

clone_size: -
v_call: TRBV2
j_call: TRBJ2-1
cdr3_length: 15
d_call: TRBD1
cdr3_nt: TGTGCCAGCAGTGGCGGGACAGGGGCCTTTGATGAGCAGTTCTTC
cdr3_aa: CASSGGTGAFDEQFF

clone_size: few
v_call: TRBV5-4
j_call: TRBJ2-7
cdr3_length: 15
d_call: TRBD1
cdr3_nt: TGTGCCAGCAGCTGGACGGGACAGGGGGCAGGGGAGCAGTACTTC
cdr3_aa: CASSWTGQGAGEQYF

clone_size: -
v_call: TRBV5-1
j_call: TRBJ1-1
cdr3_length: 14
d_call: -
cdr3_nt: TGCGCCAGCACCCTAAGCGGGGGAGAGACTGAAGCTTTCTTT
cdr3_aa: CASTLSGGETEAFF

clone_size: -
v_call: TRBV10-3
j_call: TRBJ2-7
cdr3_length: 16
d_call: TRBD2
cdr3_nt: TGTGCCATCAAGTCCGGGACTAGCGGGATTCGGGACGAGCAGTACTTC
cdr3_aa: CAIKSGTSGIRDEQYF

clone_size: -
v_call: TRBV28
j_call: TRBJ1-1
cdr3_length: 13
d_call: -
cdr3_nt: TGTGCCAGCAGTCCGCCCGCGGGAACTGAAGCTTTCTTT
cdr3_aa: CASSPPAGTEAFF

clone_size: once
v_call: TRBV7-2
j_call: TRBJ2-7
cdr3_length: 14
d_call: -
cdr3_nt: TGTGCCAGCAGCTTAGGGGCAGTGCCCTACGAGCAGTACTTC
cdr3_aa: CASSLGAVPYEQYF

clone_size: -
v_call: TRBV5-1
j_call: TRBJ2-1
cdr3_length: 12
d_call: -
cdr3_nt: TGCGCCAGCAGCCAGACAACGGCGGAGGAGTTCTTC
cdr3_aa: CASSQTTAEEFF

clone_size: few
v_call: TRBV7-3
j_call: TRBJ2-1
cdr3_length: 17
d_call: TRBD1
cdr3_nt: TGTGCCAGCAGCTTGGGACCCCCGGGACAGGGATACAATGAGCAGTTCTTC
cdr3_aa: CASSLGPPGQGYNEQFF

clone_size: -
v_call: TRBV7-8
j_call: TRBJ2-1
cdr3_length: 16
d_call: -
cdr3_nt: TGTGCCAGCAGCTTAGTACTGGGACTGGGCAACAATGAGCAGTTCTTC
cdr3_aa: CASSLVLGLGNNEQFF

clone_size: -
v_call: TRBV29-1
j_call: TRBJ2-3
cdr3_length: 13
d_call: -
cdr3_nt: TGCAGCGTTGGGGGGGTAGCCACAGATACGCAGTATTTT
cdr3_aa: CSVGGVATDTQYF

clone_size: -
v_call: TRBV5-1
j_call: TRBJ1-6
cdr3_length: 16
d_call: TRBD1
cdr3_nt: TGCGCCAGCAGCTACTCCGGGACAGGGTACGGTTCACCCCTCCACTTT
cdr3_aa: CASSYSGTGYGSPLHF

clone_size: -
v_call: TRBV7-9
j_call: TRBJ1-1
cdr3_length: 14
d_call: -
cdr3_nt: TGTGCCAGCAGCTTAAGGGGCATGAACACTGAAGCTTTCTTT
cdr3_aa: CASSLRGMNTEAFF

clone_size: -
v_call: TRBV28
j_call: TRBJ2-1
cdr3_length: 15
d_call: -
cdr3_nt: TGTGCCAGCAGCCCCGGGAACCTGCGTCCCAATGAGCAGTTCTTC
cdr3_aa: CASSPGNLRPNEQFF

clone_size: -
v_call: TRBV18
j_call: TRBJ2-5
cdr3_length: 17
d_call: TRBD2
cdr3_nt: TGTGCCAGCTCACCACCGGCAGCGGGAGGGCTCCAAGAGACCCAGTACTTC
cdr3_aa: CASSPPAAGGLQETQYF

clone_size: -
v_call: TRBV12-1
j_call: TRBJ1-3
cdr3_length: 15
d_call: -
cdr3_nt: TGTGCCAGCAGCTTTGAGCGGAGCTCTGGAAACACCATATATTTT
cdr3_aa: CASSFERSSGNTIYF

clone_size: -
v_call: TRBV19
j_call: TRBJ2-7
cdr3_length: 18
d_call: TRBD2
cdr3_nt: TGTGCCAGTAGTCCCTCGGGACGACTAGCGGGGACCTCCTACGAGCAGTACTTC
cdr3_aa: CASSPSGRLAGTSYEQYF

clone_size: -
v_call: TRBV29-1
j_call: TRBJ1-1
cdr3_length: 15
d_call: TRBD1
cdr3_nt: TGCAGCGTTGCGGGGGGACAGGGGGTAAACACTGAAGCTTTCTTT
cdr3_aa: CSVAGGQGVNTEAFF

clone_size: -
v_call: TRBV28
j_call: TRBJ1-5
cdr3_length: 19
d_call: TRBD1
cdr3_nt: TGTGCCAGCAGTTCCGGACAGGGGGCTTTTGGCCCTTGGGATCAGCCCCAGCATTTT
cdr3_aa: CASSSGQGAFGPWDQPQHF

clone_size: -
v_call: TRBV11-2
j_call: TRBJ1-1
cdr3_length: 14
d_call: -
cdr3_nt: TGTGCCAGCAGCAAACCAGGGAGGGAAACTGAAGCTTTCTTT
cdr3_aa: CASSKPGRETEAFF

clone_size: -
v_call: TRBV5-1
j_call: TRBJ2-6
cdr3_length: 17
d_call: -
cdr3_nt: TGCGCCAGCAGCTTGGATTGGGCGGTCTCTGGGGCCAACGGCCTGACTTTC
cdr3_aa: CASSLDWAVSGANGLTF

clone_size: few
v_call: TRBV19
j_call: TRBJ2-2
cdr3_length: 16
d_call: -
cdr3_nt: TGTGCCAGTAGCAGTAGCTCCCGACCGAACACCGGGGAGCTGTTTTTT
cdr3_aa: CASSSSSRPNTGELFF

clone_size: -
v_call: TRBV14
j_call: TRBJ1-2
cdr3_length: 13
d_call: -
cdr3_nt: TGTGCCAGCAGCCAAGTAGGAGGTAGTGGCTACACCTTC
cdr3_aa: CASSQVGGSGYTF

clone_size: -
v_call: TRBV20-1
j_call: TRBJ2-1
cdr3_length: 10
d_call: -
cdr3_nt: TGCAGTGCTAACTCCGATGAGCAGTTCTTC
cdr3_aa: CSANSDEQFF

clone_size: -
v_call: TRBV19
j_call: TRBJ1-1
cdr3_length: 13
d_call: -
cdr3_nt: TGTGCCAGTAGCCTAGGGGGGAACACTGAAGCTTTCTTT
cdr3_aa: CASSLGGNTEAFF

clone_size: -
v_call: TRBV18
j_call: TRBJ2-1
cdr3_length: 15
d_call: TRBD2
cdr3_nt: TGTGCCAGCTCGGACGGGACTAGCGGCAGCAATGAGCAGTTCTTC
cdr3_aa: CASSDGTSGSNEQFF

clone_size: -
v_call: TRBV7-8
j_call: TRBJ2-7
cdr3_length: 13
d_call: -
cdr3_nt: TGTGCCAGCAAGCAAAAGCAGGCATACGAGCAGTACTTC
cdr3_aa: CASKQKQAYEQYF

clone_size: once
v_call: TRBV6-5
j_call: TRBJ1-6
cdr3_length: 15
d_call: TRBD1
cdr3_nt: TGTGCCAGCAGGGCGGACAGGGAAGGGAGTTCACCCCTCCACTTT
cdr3_aa: CASRADREGSSPLHF

clone_size: -
v_call: TRBV7-8
j_call: TRBJ1-1
cdr3_length: 12
d_call: -
cdr3_nt: TGTGCCAGCAGCCCGGACATTGCGGCGGCTTTCTTT
cdr3_aa: CASSPDIAAAFF

clone_size: -
v_call: TRBV4-1
j_call: TRBJ2-3
cdr3_length: 16
d_call: -
cdr3_nt: TGCGCCAGCAGCCAAGACCGGGAGATATACACAGATACGCAGTATTTT
cdr3_aa: CASSQDREIYTDTQYF

clone_size: -
v_call: TRBV28
j_call: TRBJ2-1
cdr3_length: 18
d_call: -
cdr3_nt: TGTGCCAGCAGTTTCGGATTTGTACTAGCAGGACTCAACAATGAGCAGTTCTTC
cdr3_aa: CASSFGFVLAGLNNEQFF

clone_size: -
v_call: TRBV5-1
j_call: TRBJ1-4
cdr3_length: 14
d_call: TRBD1
cdr3_nt: TGCGCCAGCAGCTGGGACAGGGGAGGAGAAAAACTGTTTTTT
cdr3_aa: CASSWDRGGEKLFF

clone_size: few
v_call: TRBV19
j_call: TRBJ2-1
cdr3_length: 13
d_call: -
cdr3_nt: TGTGCCAGTAGTATAACGTTTGGCTATGAGCAGTTCTTC
cdr3_aa: CASSITFGYEQFF

clone_size: -
v_call: TRBV9
j_call: TRBJ1-5
cdr3_length: 17
d_call: -
cdr3_nt: TGTGCCAGCAGCGTAGGTCCCGAGATTAGAACGGATCAGCCCCAGCATTTT
cdr3_aa: CASSVGPEIRTDQPQHF

clone_size: -
v_call: TRBV19
j_call: TRBJ1-5
cdr3_length: 14
d_call: -
cdr3_nt: TGTGCCAGTAGTATCCGGGGAGCGGACCAGCCCCAGCATTTT
cdr3_aa: CASSIRGADQPQHF

clone_size: -
v_call: TRBV2
j_call: TRBJ1-5
cdr3_length: 16
d_call: -
cdr3_nt: TGTGCCAGCAGTTTGGGCCCCAACCTCAACAATCAGCCCCAGCATTTT
cdr3_aa: CASSLGPNLNNQPQHF

clone_size: -
v_call: TRBV7-2
j_call: TRBJ2-1
cdr3_length: 16
d_call: TRBD2
cdr3_nt: TGTGCCAGCAGCTTAGCGATTGCGGGGGGGTCAAATGAGCAGTTCTTC
cdr3_aa: CASSLAIAGGSNEQFF

clone_size: -
v_call: TRBV5-1
j_call: TRBJ1-1
cdr3_length: 17
d_call: TRBD1
cdr3_nt: TGCGCCAGCAGCCCCAGTCCCGGGACAGGGTCGGGGACTGAAGCTTTCTTT
cdr3_aa: CASSPSPGTGSGTEAFF

clone_size: -
v_call: TRBV11-2
j_call: TRBJ2-5
cdr3_length: 14
d_call: -
cdr3_nt: TGTGCCAGCAGCTCCTCTAGCGCCGGGGGGACCCAGTACTTC
cdr3_aa: CASSSSSAGGTQYF

clone_size: few
v_call: TRBV12-5
j_call: TRBJ2-3
cdr3_length: 15
d_call: TRBD2
cdr3_nt: TGTGCTAGTGGTGTCCCTAGCGGGGGCACAGATACGCAGTATTTT
cdr3_aa: CASGVPSGGTDTQYF